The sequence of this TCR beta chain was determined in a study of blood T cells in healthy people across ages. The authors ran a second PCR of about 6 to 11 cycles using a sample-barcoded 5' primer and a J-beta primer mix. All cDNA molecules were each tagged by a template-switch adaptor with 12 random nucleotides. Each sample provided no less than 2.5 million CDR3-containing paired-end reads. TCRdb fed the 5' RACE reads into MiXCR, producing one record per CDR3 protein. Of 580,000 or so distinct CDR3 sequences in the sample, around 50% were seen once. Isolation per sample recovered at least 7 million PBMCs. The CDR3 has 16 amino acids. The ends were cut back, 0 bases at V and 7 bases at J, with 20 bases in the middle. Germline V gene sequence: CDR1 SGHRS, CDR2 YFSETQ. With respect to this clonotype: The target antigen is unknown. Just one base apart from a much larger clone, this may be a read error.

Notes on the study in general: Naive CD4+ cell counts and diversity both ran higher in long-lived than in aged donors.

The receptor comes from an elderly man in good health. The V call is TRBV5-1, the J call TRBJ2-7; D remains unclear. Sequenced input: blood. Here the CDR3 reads CASSLAETVAGNEQYF. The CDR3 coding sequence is TGCGCCAGCAGCTTGGCCGAAACTGTAGCCGGCAATGAGCAGTACTTC.